This entry describes one T cell receptor (beta chain). Each participant's cohort was designated according to participant-reported clinical history. The data were produced by immunoSEQ multiplex PCR, yet TCRdb's version contains in-frame clones alone and is incomplete. Among 350,000 to 450,000 clones listed, roughly nine tenths were seen once. The entry originates in a study of blood T cell repertoires in COVID-19. Across the whole study: Samples of COVID-19 (acute and convalescent) were obtained from the United States, Italy and Spain.

The origin of this receptor is a woman aged 35 to 49 who had been exposed to COVID-19. The specimen was PBMCs or T cells enriched from blood (not recorded which).

The CDR3 loop reads CAWRGELPSSGNTIYF. The CDR3 DNA sequence: TGTGCCTGGAGAGGGGAATTGCCTAGCTCTGGAAACACCATATATTTT. The chain employs TRBV30 and TRBJ1-3, with D possibly TRBD1 on 5 matching bases. Germline V lookup: CDR1 GTSNPN, CDR2 SVGIG (reference sequence). V lost 3 bases, J lost 0 bases, and 15 bases lay in between. This CDR3 comprises 16 residues.